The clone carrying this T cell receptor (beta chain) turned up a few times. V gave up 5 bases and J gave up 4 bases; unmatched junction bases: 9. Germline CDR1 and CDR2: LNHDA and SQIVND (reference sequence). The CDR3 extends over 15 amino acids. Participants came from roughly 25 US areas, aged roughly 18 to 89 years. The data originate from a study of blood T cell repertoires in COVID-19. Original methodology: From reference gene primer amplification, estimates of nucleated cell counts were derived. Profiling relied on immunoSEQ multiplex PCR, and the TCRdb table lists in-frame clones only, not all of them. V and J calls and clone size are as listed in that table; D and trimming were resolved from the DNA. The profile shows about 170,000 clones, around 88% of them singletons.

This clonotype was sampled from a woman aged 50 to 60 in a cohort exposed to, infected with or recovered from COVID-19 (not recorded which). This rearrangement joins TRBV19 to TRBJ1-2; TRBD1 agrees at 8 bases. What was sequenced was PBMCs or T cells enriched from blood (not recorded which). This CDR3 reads CASSDPGGTGYGYTF. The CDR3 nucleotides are TGTGCCAGTAGTGATCCAGGGGGGACAGGCTATGGCTACACCTTC.